This TCR beta chain was obtained from a study of T-cell reconstitution after alpha-beta-depleted transplantation in children (dated by TCRdb to the mid-2010s). Regarding the research as a whole: Using TCR repertoire profiling, the study followed T-cell immune reconstitution in a quantitative way in children after TCRalphabeta/CD19-depleted allogeneic hematopoietic cell transplantation. Study-wide conclusions, independent of this receptor: Apparently early alphabetaT-cell count recovery about two months after transplant reportedly relied on only several hundred rapidly expanded clones derived from non-depleted graft cells. In some patients, the high TCRbeta diversity seen at day 60 was put down to recipient T cells and intrathymic progenitors that had survived conditioning. The frequencies of hyperexpanded clones fell over the following months, and after one year, T-cell counts and TCRbeta diversity were mostly attributed to newly produced T cells.

Worth noting for this clonotype: Its recognized antigen is unknown. No base quality information exists; no much larger clone differs at one position.

The treatment or condition label for this specimen denotes: allogeneic hematopoietic cell transplantation with graft depleted of TCRalphabeta T cells and CD19 B cells. The children who served as transplant recipients had been given grafts of TCRalphabeta/CD19-depleted allogeneic hematopoietic cells. Preparation of the library involved PCR. The sample was run on an Illumina HiSeq 2500. TCR libraries were prepared with molecular barcoding, using unique molecular identifiers to normalize TCRbeta repertoire quantification. TCRdb trimmed the raw reads at Q25, called clones with MiXCR and kept productive beta chains. Under each unique CDR3 protein, matching rows form one entry showing the most common genes and DNA. For this sample there are 95,000 to 120,000 distinct CDR3 sequences; approximately 6.6% appear just once. Approximately 25% of the sample lies in the top ten. The junction shows trimming of 0 bases on V and 2 bases on J, plus 7 bases between the germline ends. The germline V gene encodes CDR1 DFQATT and CDR2 SNEGSKA (reference sequence). The CDR3 holds 14 amino acids from the cysteine to the phenylalanine. Only CDR3 DNA remains: 42 bases, in frame from the first base.

The specimen comprised PBMCs, mostly from graft donor cells, sampled 360 days after TCRalphabeta/CD19-depleted stem cell transplant. This TCR was recovered from a male patient between 2 and 9 years old who had a stem cell transplant for acute lymphoblastic leukemia, so the T cells may come from the graft donor. Here the chain combines TRBV20-1 and TRBJ1-4; the D gene cannot be named for sure. The CDR3 amino acid sequence is: CSAREGSTNEKLFF. The DNA sequence is given as TGCAGTGCTAGAGAGGGCAGCACTAATGAAAAACTGTTTTTT.